This TCR beta chain appears in the sequencing data of a study of T cell repertoires in cytomegalovirus infection. Study background: Shared public TCR beta signatures pointed to both CMV infection and a matching HLA type. Study conclusions and caveats: CMV carriers with the relevant HLA were identified by cumulative public TCR beta family frequency.

Concerning this clonotype itself: Antigen specificity is unknown.

TCRdb redid the calling of the reads with MiXCR, one entry per CDR3 protein. The sample holds approximately 500,000 distinct CDR3 sequences; 10% to 12% are singletons and the top ten take more than 8.5%. V lost 5 bases, J lost 2 bases, and 12 bases lay in between. Germline CDR1 is SGHAT and CDR2 is FQNNGV. The CDR3 is 14 amino acids. The clonotype originates from a human donor in good health (CMV status not recorded). Some clones in this sample may be carry-over from other donors' samples. The chain couples TRBV11-2 to TRBJ1-1; no clear D gene. The sample taken for sequencing was PBMCs. The CDR3 loop is CASSRQTANTEAFF. The DNA for the CDR3 is TGTGCCAGCAGCCGTCAAACAGCAAACACTGAAGCTTTCTTT.